This T cell receptor (beta chain) stems from a study of spatial heterogeneity in lung cancer (dated by TCRdb to the late 2010s). About the study as a whole: Beta-chain transcripts were consistently detected in greater numbers than alpha-chain transcripts, which likely reflects a higher abundance of beta-chain transcripts. Nonsynonymous mutation counts, determined by whole-exome sequencing of tumor tissue, were related to TCR repertoire features. In the raw uncorrected reads, each unique combination of TCR and UMI appeared more than ten times on average. TCR alpha and beta repertoires were quantitatively compared across multiple tumor regions, matched nontumor lung and blood in non-small cell lung cancer. Both alpha and beta chains were TCR-sequenced in 200 to 250 tumor regions, under 80 matched nontumor lung samples and some 50 PBMC samples obtained at surgery.

Library creation used 5' RACE. Instrument used: NextSeq 500. To allow correction of PCR and sequencing errors, the TCR library protocol tagged every TCR cDNA molecule with a unique molecular identifier. On the study's bioinformatics: Decombinator tools were used for TCR identification, UMI-based error correction and CDR3 extraction. Expanded TCRs were defined as those above a frequency of 2 per 1,000, corresponding to the top 1% of the tumor frequency distribution. Renyi diversity was computed with the R vegan package after each repertoire had been subsampled 100 times to 5,000 TCRs. CDR3 similarity networks were built from amino acid triplet string-kernel similarity, with CDR3s being connected when pairwise similarity was above 0.82. The public reads were reanalyzed by TCRdb: fastp trimming at Q25, MiXCR alignment, in-frame beta chains only. Each CDR3 protein appears once, grouped with its most common genes and DNA. TCRdb, not the original authors, processed these V and J calls. The sample table lists 10,000 to 12,000 distinct CDR3 sequences, 4.5% to 7% of them with a count of one. The ten largest clones represent 27% of the sample.

The time point label of this sample denotes: sample taken at primary tumor resection. Whole RNA extracted from tumor and nontumor lung tissue, or from cryopreserved PBMC samples, was used for TCR sequencing without cell sorting. Samples were obtained from around 72 patients with early-stage, untreated non-small cell lung cancer from the lung TRACERx cohort. Patients were selected for TCR sequencing only if sufficient RNA was available from at least two tumor regions. This clonotype was seen many times. Its antigen specificity is not known. Qualities for individual bases were not recorded, and no much larger clone is one base off. Results the study describes overall, beyond this receptor: Ubiquitous expanded tumor TCRs showed up in blood more often at tumor resection than at routine follow-up. Additional single-cell paired TCR alpha and beta sequencing was considered necessary to confirm, at a functional level, the hypothesis that regional TCRs recognize regional mutations.

The CDR3 holds 15 amino acids from the cysteine to the phenylalanine. Only the CDR3 DNA is retained, 45 bases long and in frame from the first base. V loses 5 bases at its end and J loses 8 bases; junction bases beyond the gene matches: 13. CDR1 and CDR2, looked up from the germline V gene, are SGHTA and FQGNSA. The clonotype was recovered from a male donor with early-stage non-small cell lung cancer. Sequences were derived from PBMCs, sampled at surgery. The sequence joins TRBV7-2 to TRBJ1-2, with TRBD1 identical over 8 junction bases. The bases are TGTGCCAGCAGCCCGACCTCCGGACAGGGTGGGGGCTACACCTTC. This encodes CASSPTSGQGGGYTF. Full variable domain (CDR3 extended with the reference TRBV7-2 and TRBJ1-2 proteins): GAGVSQSPSNKVTEKGKDVELRCDPISGHTALYWYRQSLGQGLEFLIYFQGNSAPDKSGLPSDRFSAERTGGSVSTLTIQRTQQEDSAVYLCASSPTSGQGGGYTFGSGTRLTVV.